Below, 8 T cell receptor beta chains from the same sample are listed, as sequenced in a study of blood T cell repertoires in COVID-19. TCRdb's copy holds only in-frame clones and misses some; the assay was immunoSEQ multiplex PCR. The sample holds roughly 130,000 clones, roughly 80% seen once. The sequencing sample was made of peripheral blood. The receptor set was obtained from a woman aged 25 to 39 who had recovered from COVID-19.

The chain combines TRBV7-9 with TRBJ2-7; a possible D gene is TRBD2 (6 bases). This CDR3 has 16 residues. Germline-derived CDR1 and CDR2 are SEHNR and FQNEAQ (reference sequence). The ends were cut back, 4 bases at V and 1 base at J, with 17 bases in the middle. CDR3 nucleotide sequence: TGTGCCAGCAGCTCTCCGACTAGTCTTCCATCCTACGAGCAGTACTTC. It is translated as CASSSPTSLPSYEQYF.

The chain couples TRBV5-1 to TRBJ2-3; possibly TRBD2 for D (6 bases). Trimming shortened V by 6 bases and J by 0 bases, and 14 bases separated the two germline ends. Germline values: CDR1 SGHRS, CDR2 YFSETQ. The CDR3 is 15 residues long. The CDR3 spells CASTRLGTSTDTQYF. The CDR3 DNA follows: TGCGCCAGCACCCGACTAGGGACTAGCACAGATACGCAGTATTTT.

V and J are TRBV6-5 and TRBJ2-3; the match to TRBD2 covers 8 bases. Germline loops: CDR1 MNHEY, CDR2 SVGAGI. The CDR3 runs to 15 residues. The trim removed 8 bases at V and 1 base at J, leaving 8 bases unmatched. The CDR3 region has the DNA TGTGCCAGCCGGGAGGGGGTGTGGGGCACAGATACGCAGTATTTT. Translating it yields CASREGVWGTDTQYF.

The chain joins TRBV9 to TRBJ1-1; 7 bases map to TRBD1. This CDR3 spans 15 amino acids. Trimming at V came to 3 bases and at J to 1 base, leaving 6 bases not matched to a gene. Germline CDR1 SGDLS, CDR2 YYNGEE. CDR3 nucleotides: TGTGCCAGCAGCGGGCCCACAGGGGCGAACACTGAAGCTTTCTTT. This encodes CASSGPTGANTEAFF.

The rearrangement uses TRBV7-9 and TRBJ2-7, with 13 positions matching TRBD2. The V segment lost 5 bases and the J segment 2 bases; nucleotides outside the gene matches: 9. The CDR3 spans 17 residues. CDR1 is SEHNR and CDR2 is FQNEAQ in the germline V gene (reference sequence). This chain's CDR3 is CASSLRSGTSGAYEQYF. For the CDR3, the DNA is TGTGCCAGCAGCCTTCGATCCGGGACTAGCGGGGCCTACGAGCAGTACTTC.

This clone was detected once. The chain links TRBV5-4 to TRBJ2-2; TRBD1 might be the D (5 bases). Trimming shortened V by 4 bases and J by 6 bases, and 22 bases separated the two germline ends. There are 17 residues in the CDR3. The germline gives CDR1 SGHNT, CDR2 YYREEE (reference sequence). The CDR3 spells CASSLSDKGLNSGELFF. The CDR3 DNA follows: TGTGCCAGCAGCCTTTCTGATAAGGGGCTGAATTCCGGGGAGCTGTTTTTT.

The rearrangement links TRBV25-1 to TRBJ2-3; maybe TRBD2 (5 bases). This CDR3 comprises 12 residues. Germline lookup yields CDR1 MGHDK and CDR2 SYGVNS. Trimming shortened V by 10 bases and J by 5 bases, and 13 bases separated the two germline ends. The CDR3 nucleotides are TGTGCCACTCAACTAGAATTAGATACGCAGTATTTT. As protein: CATQLELDTQYF.

This chain connects TRBV19 to TRBJ2-2; 12 bases align to TRBD2. With 0 bases clipped from V and 6 bases from J, the junction kept 2 bases outside the gene matches. The CDR3 loop spans 16 amino acids. The germline CDR1 and CDR2 sequences are LNHDA and SQIVND (reference sequence). CDR3 residues: CASSIEASGRAGELFF. The CDR3 bases are TGTGCCAGTAGTATAGAGGCTAGCGGGAGGGCCGGGGAGCTGTTTTTT.